Below, 15 T cell receptor beta chains from the same sample are listed, as sequenced in a study of shared clonotypes between healthy human individuals. Data came from immunoSEQ multiplex PCR; TCRdb stores just in-frame clones and leaves some out. The sample lists around 580,000 clones; roughly 98% were seen once. Cells designated naive CD8 were CD45RO-negative and were positively selected for CCR7, with terminally differentiated effector memory CD45RA+ cells excluded. The source material was naive CD8+ T cells sorted from blood. Receptor source: a man younger than 40 in good health.

The chain links TRBV5-1 to TRBJ2-1, with D perhaps matching TRBD1 or TRBD2 (5 bases each). With 2 bases removed from V and 5 bases from J, the gap between germline ends came to 8 bases. CDR3 size: 13 residues. CDR1 is SGHRS, CDR2 YFSETQ, per germline. This CDR3 is CASSLGTNNEQFF. CDR3 sequence (DNA): TGCGCCAGCAGCTTAGGGACGAACAATGAGCAGTTCTTC.

The chain couples TRBV5-6 to TRBJ2-7, with unresolved D. The CDR3 contains 14 residues. Germline assignment: CDR1 SGHDT and CDR2 YYEEEE. Trimming stripped 6 bases from V and 0 bases from J, with 13 bases between. DNA for the CDR3: TGTGCCAGCACCAGAGACTCGGCCTCCTACGAGCAGTACTTC. It codes for CASTRDSASYEQYF.

This clone was observed once. The chain has TRBV2 and TRBJ1-1; D unresolved. This CDR3 region has 12 residues. The ends were cut back, 1 base at V and 5 bases at J, with 5 bases in the middle. CDR1 is SNHLY, CDR2 FYNNEI, per germline. The CDR3 DNA follows: TGTGCCAGCAGTGAAGTTAAAACTGAAGCTTTCTTT. Protein sequence: CASSEVKTEAFF.

J is TRBJ2-1 and V is TRBV23-1; 11 nucleotides line up with TRBD2. TRBV23-1 is an open reading frame whose function is uncertain. This CDR3 spans 16 amino acids. J gave up 9 bases and V 1 base, and 8 bases lay outside the gene matches. The CDR3 DNA sequence: TGCGCCAGCAGTCAATATAGAACTAGCGGGAGTGGTGAGCAGTTCTTC. Protein: CASSQYRTSGSGEQFF.

The chain links TRBV13 to TRBJ2-7, with 10 bases matching TRBD2. V dropped 4 bases and J dropped 1; count of bases not matched to a gene: 4. Germline V gene data show CDR1 as PRHDT and CDR2 as FYEKMQ (reference sequence). The CDR3 covers 15 residues. In DNA, the CDR3 is TGTGCCAGCAGCTCCCTAGCGGGAGAGTCCTACGAGCAGTACTTC. This translates into CASSSLAGESYEQYF.

This chain connects TRBV27 to TRBJ1-2, with unresolved D. CDR1 is MNHEY and CDR2 is SMNVEV in the germline V gene (reference sequence). Trimming pared 8 bases from V and 3 bases from J, leaving 16 bases between. The CDR3 sequence is 14 residues long. Written as DNA, the CDR3 is TGTGCCAGCGCCCCGGGAAAGGTCGACTATGGCTACACCTTC. This gives the protein CASAPGKVDYGYTF.

The rearrangement links TRBV5-5 to TRBJ1-1; TRBD1 might be the D (5 bases). Deletions cut 1 base from V and 1 base from J, with 17 bases between. CDR1 and CDR2 from the germline V gene are SGHKS and YYEKEE (reference sequence). The CDR3 has 17 residues. The CDR3 loop reads CASSLMGQGVQNTEAFF. CDR3 DNA sequence: TGTGCCAGCAGCTTGATGGGTCAGGGAGTACAGAACACTGAAGCTTTCTTT.

This chain uses TRBV13 with TRBJ2-7; 10 bases match TRBD2. V was pared by 2 bases and J by 8 bases, with 9 bases of the junction left unmatched. This CDR3 comprises 15 residues. Germline CDR1 is PRHDT and CDR2 is FYEKMQ (reference sequence). The DNA for the CDR3 is TGTGCCAGCAGCTTACAGCGGGAGGGCCCGGGGAAGCAGTACTTC. Translated, it gives CASSLQREGPGKQYF.

The chain uses TRBV5-5 and TRBJ2-7, with D uncertain. The CDR3 extends over 12 amino acids. Per germline, CDR1 SGHKS and CDR2 YYEKEE (reference sequence). V dropped 0 bases and J dropped 4 bases, with 5 bases sitting between them. This chain's CDR3 is CASSLVGYEQYF. The CDR3 region has the DNA TGTGCCAGCAGCTTGGTGGGTTACGAGCAGTACTTC.

The genes are TRBV10-3 and TRBJ2-1, with TRBD2 identical over 9 bases. The CDR3 is 13 residues long. Germline V CDR1 and CDR2: ENHRY, SYGVKD. V gave up 6 bases and J gave up 9 bases; unmatched junction bases: 6. The CDR3 sequence: CAIRTGTSPEQFF. DNA of the CDR3: TGTGCCATCAGGACCGGGACTAGCCCTGAGCAGTTCTTC.

The chain recombines TRBV6-5 with TRBJ1-5; no clear D gene. The CDR3 runs to 13 residues. Germline loops: CDR1 MNHEY, CDR2 SVGAGI. In DNA form, the CDR3 reads TGTGGCCGGGTAGGTATAGGCAATCAGCCCCAGCATTTT. It specifies CGRVGIGNQPQHF.

This rearrangement joins TRBV5-1 to TRBJ1-5; 8 bases are shared with TRBD1. The V gene end was trimmed by 4 bases and the J gene end by 5 bases; junction bases not matched to a gene: 5. This CDR3 comprises 14 residues. Germline lookup yields CDR1 SGHRS and CDR2 YFSETQ. For the CDR3, the DNA is TGCGCCAGCAGCCCCGGACAGGGTCATCAGCCCCAGCATTTT. Its translation is CASSPGQGHQPQHF.

The V call is TRBV15, the J call TRBJ2-7; D gene ambiguous. V lost 0 bases to trimming and J lost 3 bases, with 3 bases between them. The CDR3 extends over 12 amino acids. Germline lookup yields CDR1 LNHNV and CDR2 YYDKDF (reference sequence). CDR3 protein: CATSRDDYEQYF. The CDR3 coding sequence is TGTGCCACCAGCAGAGATGACTACGAGCAGTACTTC. Full variable domain (rest looked up from reference TRBV15 and TRBJ2-7): DAMVIQNPRYQVTQFGKPVTLSCSQTLNHNVMYWYQQKSSQAPKLLFHYYDKDFNNEADTPDNFQSRRPNTSFCFLDIRSPGLGDTAMYLCATSRDDYEQYFGPGTRLTVT.

The chain has TRBV28 and TRBJ2-7; 9 nucleotides agree with TRBD1. After removal of 9 bases from V and 3 bases from J, the junction contained 6 bases not matched to a gene. Germline CDR1 and CDR2: MDHEN and SYDVKM. CDR3 size: 13 residues. The CDR3 reads CARCGTGRYEQYF. The CDR3 DNA is TGTGCCAGGTGTGGGACAGGGCGCTACGAGCAGTACTTC.

The V gene is TRBV29-1, the J gene TRBJ1-2; D is ambiguous. Trimming pared 0 bases from V and 0 bases from J, leaving 11 bases between. CDR1 SQVTM and CDR2 ANQGSEA come from the germline V gene. The CDR3 loop spans 15 amino acids. The CDR3 sequence is CSVEDLTGANYGYTF. The CDR3 DNA follows: TGCAGCGTTGAAGATCTGACGGGCGCTAACTATGGCTACACCTTC.